This passage covers 31 T cell receptor beta chains from one sample sequenced in a study of blood T cells in healthy people across ages. PCR was performed a second time for roughly 7 to 11 cycles using a sample-barcoded 5' primer and a J-beta primer mix. One entry per CDR3 protein results from TCRdb running MiXCR on the 5' RACE reads. The profile shows around 1,600,000 distinct CDR3 sequences, approximately 42% of them singletons. Sequencing was performed on blood. The receptors here all came from a woman in her late teens or twenties in good health.

V gene TRBV2 combines with J gene TRBJ1-2, with D unresolved. Per the germline V gene, CDR1 is SNHLY and CDR2 is FYNNEI. This CDR3 comprises 13 residues. V was shortened by 4 bases and J by 8 bases, with 14 bases between the two germline ends. CDR3 DNA: TGTGCCAGCAGTGCAGAGGGCGCCGGCGGCTACACCTTC. Its protein is CASSAEGAGGYTF.

This clonotype was seen only a few times. CDR3 amino acids: CASSQAETRSYEQYF. The CDR3 DNA follows: TGTGCCAGCAGCCAAGCTGAGACTAGGTCCTACGAGCAGTACTTC. The chain links TRBV4-2 to TRBJ2-7; tentatively, D is TRBD2 (6 bases). V shed 1 base and J shed 1 base, with 11 bases lying between them. The CDR3 extends over 15 amino acids. Germline CDR1 reads LGHNA; CDR2 reads YNFKEQ.

This clonotype was seen a handful of times. The chain employs TRBV7-6 and TRBJ2-2; D is unclear. Trimming left V 2 bases short and J 1 base short, with 5 bases between. The CDR3 runs to 14 residues. Germline V gene sequence: CDR1 SGHVS, CDR2 FNYEAQ. The CDR3 here is CASSLIVNTGELFF. In DNA, the CDR3 is TGTGCCAGCAGCTTAATTGTGAACACCGGGGAGCTGTTTTTT.

This sequence joins TRBV5-1 and TRBJ1-1; D not certain. The V end lost 0 bases, the J end lost 6 bases, and 12 bases lay between the germline ends. The length of the CDR3 is 14 residues. The V gene's germline CDR1 is SGHRS and CDR2 YFSETQ. The CDR3 loop is CASSLDPRVSEAFF. The CDR3 region has the DNA TGCGCCAGCAGCTTGGACCCTAGGGTCTCTGAAGCTTTCTTT.

This clonotype has a handful of counts. The chain joins TRBV7-2 to TRBJ2-6; unclear D gene. Germline lookup yields CDR1 SGHTA and CDR2 FQGNSA. The germline V and J ends were trimmed by 3 bases and 0 bases, with 9 bases remaining between them. This CDR3 has 16 amino acids. This chain's CDR3 is CASSFRVGSGANVLTF. The CDR3 DNA reads TGTGCCAGCAGCTTTAGGGTGGGCTCTGGGGCCAACGTCCTGACTTTC.

The rearrangement joins TRBV7-2 to TRBJ1-3; D gene ambiguous. V shed 5 bases and J shed 3 bases, with 14 bases lying between them. Germline loops: CDR1 SGHTA, CDR2 FQGNSA. The CDR3 has 15 residues. The chain's CDR3 is CASSREVWGGNTIYF. DNA for the CDR3: TGTGCCAGCAGCCGGGAGGTGTGGGGTGGAAACACCATATATTTT.

The chain carries TRBV7-9 and TRBJ2-3; no firm D call. Germline CDR1 and CDR2: SEHNR and FQNEAQ (reference sequence). V gave up 6 bases and J gave up 0 bases, with 7 bases separating them. The CDR3 has 13 residues. The DNA for the CDR3 is TGTGCCAGCAGAGTACCTAGCACAGATACGCAGTATTTT. It encodes CASRVPSTDTQYF. Looking up the rest from reference TRBV7-9 and TRBJ2-3 gives the full variable domain: DTGVSQNPRHKITKRGQNVTFRCDPISEHNRLYWYRQTLGQGPEFLTYFQNEAQLEKSRLLSDRFSAERPKGSFSTLEIQRTEQGDSAMYLCASRVPSTDTQYFGPGTRLTVL.

The V gene is TRBV6-2 or TRBV6-3, the J gene TRBJ1-5; 8 bases align to TRBD1. V shed 0 bases and J 6 bases; nucleotides not matched to a gene: 4. The CDR3 is made up of 15 amino acids. Germline V CDR1 and CDR2: MNHEY, SVGEGT. CDR3 in DNA: TGTGCCAGCAGTTACTCGCAGGGGGCAGGTCAGCCCCAGCATTTT. It encodes CASSYSQGAGQPQHF.

J is TRBJ2-5 and V is TRBV20-1, with TRBD2 matching 9 bases. V was pared by 5 bases and J by 4 bases, with 14 bases of the junction left unmatched. Germline-derived CDR1 and CDR2 are DFQATT and SNEGSKA (reference sequence). There are 16 residues in the CDR3. The DNA of the CDR3 is TGCAGTGCTGCTCTCTTCGCGGGAGGGATAGGAGAGACCCAGTACTTC. Amino acids: CSAALFAGGIGETQYF.

The table lists this clonotype with a few counts. The chain employs TRBV27 and TRBJ2-7; D unresolved. Per germline, CDR1 MNHEY and CDR2 SMNVEV (reference sequence). This CDR3 has 16 residues. V lost 0 bases to trimming and J lost 4 bases, with 16 bases between them. In DNA form, the CDR3 reads TGTGCCAGCAGTTTATCCCTATCGCATGTTGGTTACGAGCAGTACTTC. It translates to CASSLSLSHVGYEQYF.

The chain recombines TRBV11-2 with TRBJ1-1; no reliable D call. Per germline, CDR1 SGHAT and CDR2 FQNNGV. V was cut by 2 bases and J by 1 base, with 17 bases left in between. The CDR3 is 17 amino acids. CDR3: CASSLTYGRNSNTEAFF. In DNA, the CDR3 is TGTGCCAGCAGCTTAACGTATGGTAGGAATTCGAACACTGAAGCTTTCTTT.

This chain links TRBV30 with TRBJ1-1; D call uncertain. The germline V gene has CDR1 GTSNPN and CDR2 SVGIG (reference sequence). This CDR3 region has 12 residues. Trimming stripped 0 bases from V and 7 bases from J, with 9 bases between. The CDR3 loop is CAWSVVGFEAFF. Here the CDR3 DNA reads TGTGCCTGGAGTGTGGTAGGATTTGAAGCTTTCTTT.

This clonotype was observed a handful of times. This chain uses TRBV29-1 with TRBJ1-2; possibly TRBD1 for D (5 bases). Germline V gene lookup returns CDR1 SQVTM and CDR2 ANQGSEA. Between the trimmed V and J ends, which lost 6 bases and 8 bases, there was a span of 13 bases. The CDR3 consists of 11 residues. CDR3 region: CSVGESPGYTF. The CDR3 DNA reads as TGCAGCGTGGGGGAGTCCCCCGGCTACACCTTC.

The chain carries TRBV20-1 and TRBJ1-1, with 10 bases aligning to TRBD1. Germline assignment: CDR1 DFQATT and CDR2 SNEGSKA (reference sequence). The CDR3 extends over 14 amino acids. The junction had 6 bases not matched to a gene; V was cut back by 1 base and J by 7 bases. CDR3 protein: CSARAWDRGFEAFF. The CDR3 DNA is TGCAGTGCTAGAGCTTGGGACAGGGGTTTTGAAGCTTTCTTT.

The rearrangement joins TRBV6-1 to TRBJ2-5, with TRBD2 matching over 9 bases. The junction had 15 bases not matched to a gene; V was cut back by 6 bases and J by 1 base. The CDR3 is 18 amino acids. Germline assignment: CDR1 MNHNS and CDR2 SASEGT. The CDR3 spells CASSPEVAGAWTQETQYF. The CDR3 DNA sequence: TGTGCCAGCAGCCCCGAGGTAGCGGGGGCTTGGACCCAAGAGACCCAGTACTTC.

The table lists this clonotype with a few counts. The gene calls are TRBV6-6 and TRBJ1-6; tentative D call: TRBD1 (6 bases). Germline V gene lookup returns CDR1 MNHNY and CDR2 SVGAGI (reference sequence). Trimming removed 6 bases from V and 10 bases from J, with 16 bases in between. This CDR3 contains 14 residues. CDR3 in DNA: TGTGCCAGCAGACCATCACAGGGTAGCTCACCCCTCCACTTT. Protein product: CASRPSQGSSPLHF.

The chain couples TRBV9 to TRBJ1-5; 8 nucleotides align to TRBD1. There are 15 residues in the CDR3. Looked up from germline, CDR1 is SGDLS and CDR2 is YYNGEE. V lost 0 bases and J lost 7; bases outside the gene matches: 6. The CDR3 sequence is CASSVADREGQPQHF. For the CDR3, the DNA is TGTGCCAGCAGCGTAGCGGACAGGGAGGGGCAGCCCCAGCATTTT.

The chain employs TRBV20-1 and TRBJ2-5; TRBD1 is a possible D gene (6 bases). The better agreement between TRBJ2-7 and the DNA end casts doubt on the J call. CDR3 size: 13 residues. Germline CDR1 reads DFQATT; CDR2 reads SNEGSKA (reference sequence). Written as DNA, the CDR3 is TGCAGTGCTAGACCCACAGGGCCCCACGAGCAGTACTTC. Translated: CSARPTGPHEQYF.

This chain joins TRBV7-9 and TRBJ2-4, with D perhaps matching TRBD1 or TRBD2 (5 bases each). TRBJ2-7 explains the end of the DNA better; the J call may be wrong. Germline V gene sequence: CDR1 SEHNR, CDR2 FQNEAQ (reference sequence). This CDR3 contains 16 residues. DNA for the CDR3: TGTGCCAGCAGCTTAGGACTCGGGGCAGTCGCCTACGAGCAGTACTTC. Its protein is CASSLGLGAVAYEQYF.

V and J are TRBV7-2 and TRBJ2-7; D gene uncertain. CDR1 SGHTA and CDR2 FQGNSA come from the germline V gene. The CDR3 length is 15 residues. Trimming took off 0 bases at V and 1 base at J, with 10 bases between the two ends. The CDR3 nucleotides read TGTGCCAGCAGCTTAGCGCAAGGACCTTCCTACGAGCAGTACTTC. Amino acid sequence: CASSLAQGPSYEQYF.

The rearrangement uses TRBV10-3 and TRBJ2-7; D is ambiguous. This CDR3 spans 16 amino acids. Germline V lookup: CDR1 ENHRY, CDR2 SYGVKD. V dropped 8 bases and J dropped 0 bases, with 20 bases sitting between them. Written as DNA, the CDR3 is TGTGCCATCTGGGCAACAAAGAGAAAAGCCTCCTACGAGCAGTACTTC. It translates to CAIWATKRKASYEQYF.

The J gene is TRBJ2-2, the V gene TRBV4-3; no clear D. The CDR3 spans 16 residues. Trimming stripped 0 bases from V and 5 bases from J, with 13 bases between. Per germline, CDR1 LGHNA and CDR2 YSLEER. CDR3 sequence (DNA): TGCGCCAGCAGCCAAGATAATGGGCAGTCTACCGGGGAGCTGTTTTTT. Protein sequence: CASSQDNGQSTGELFF.

The table lists this clonotype with a few counts. This rearrangement joins TRBV27 to TRBJ2-3, with no clear D. The V end lost 1 base, the J end lost 0 bases, and 8 bases lay between the germline ends. Germline CDR1 reads MNHEY; CDR2 reads SMNVEV (reference sequence). CDR3 length equals 15 residues. CDR3 region: CASSLLRVSTDTQYF. The DNA for the CDR3 is TGTGCCAGCAGTTTATTGAGAGTGAGCACAGATACGCAGTATTTT.

The rearrangement uses TRBV27 and TRBJ2-1, with D maybe TRBD1 (5 bases). The germline V gene has CDR1 MNHEY and CDR2 SMNVEV (reference sequence). Trimming removed 7 bases from V and 3 bases from J, with 7 bases in between. The CDR3 has 12 amino acids. The CDR3 coding sequence is TGTGCCAGCACAGGGAACTACAATGAGCAGTTCTTC. It is translated as CASTGNYNEQFF.

Only a few counts were recorded for this clonotype. This sequence joins TRBV11-3 and TRBJ2-5; D uncertain. The CDR3 has 13 residues. CDR1 is SGHNT, CDR2 YENEEA, per germline. V dropped 4 bases and J dropped 2 bases, with 8 bases sitting between them. This CDR3 is CASSSAQQETQYF. CDR3 coding DNA: TGTGCCAGCAGCTCCGCACAGCAAGAGACCCAGTACTTC.

Of note for this clonotype: At one end the junction does not follow the germline gene, possibly because of a read error. V usage is TRBV4-2 and J usage is TRBJ2-2; possibly TRBD1 for D (6 bases). Germline V gives CDR1 LGHNA, CDR2 YNFKEQ. The CDR3 is made up of 17 amino acids. DNA for the CDR3: TGTGCCAGCGGCCAAGATCTGAAGGGGGAGAACACCGGGGAGCTGTTTTTT. Its translation is CASGQDLKGENTGELFF.

This clonotype came up a few times. The rearrangement uses TRBV25-1 and TRBJ2-1, with a possible D match to TRBD2 (5 bases). Per the germline V gene, CDR1 is MGHDK and CDR2 is SYGVNS. The CDR3 is made up of 14 amino acids. CDR3: CSTDGGSSYNEQFF. The CDR3 DNA follows: TGTTCAACAGACGGAGGAAGCTCCTACAATGAGCAGTTCTTC.

The CDR3 DNA follows: TGTGCCAGCAGTTCCCTCAAAACAGCCTACTACAATGAGCAGTTCTTC. This sequence encodes CASSSLKTAYYNEQFF. The rearrangement links TRBV12-3 or TRBV12-4 to TRBJ2-1; D unclear. The length of the CDR3 is 16 residues. Trimming removed 4 bases at V and 3 bases at J, with 16 bases between.

This clonotype was observed a single time. The chain couples TRBV6-2 or TRBV6-3 to TRBJ1-2; D gene unclear. The CDR3 is 12 amino acids. Looked up from germline, CDR1 is MNHEY and CDR2 is SVGEGT. V lost 2 bases and J 7 bases, leaving 8 bases between the germline ends. The CDR3 protein is CASSYLAGGYTF. CDR3 sequence (DNA): TGTGCCAGCAGTTACCTCGCGGGTGGCTACACCTTC.

J is TRBJ1-6 and V is TRBV6-2 or TRBV6-3; D may be TRBD1 (5 bases). The germline CDR1 and CDR2 sequences are MNHEY and SVGEGT. The CDR3 is made up of 13 amino acids. V was shortened by 1 base and J by 11 bases, with 9 bases between the two germline ends. CDR3 sequence (DNA): TGTGCCAGCAGTTACTGGGGCAGGGCACCCCTCCACTTT. It specifies CASSYWGRAPLHF.

J is TRBJ2-1 and V is TRBV12-3 or TRBV12-4; 7 bases map to TRBD2. Unmatched junction bases numbered 4, after V lost 1 base and J lost 1 base. This CDR3 is 16 amino acids long. CDR3 coding DNA: TGTGCCAGCAGTTTAGGGCGGGAGAGGTCCTACAATGAGCAGTTCTTC. It is translated as CASSLGRERSYNEQFF.